This T cell receptor (beta chain) was recovered during a study of blood T cell repertoires in COVID-19. On the study more broadly: Researchers got acute and convalescent COVID-19 samples from the United States, Italy and Spain. T cells, B-cell-depleted T cells, or PBMCs provided the cDNA or gDNA that served as material.

How the authors handled the data: Counts of nucleated cells, estimated from reference gene primer amplification, were obtained. Generated by immunoSEQ multiplex PCR, the TCRdb table keeps only in-frame clones and is missing some. V, J and clone size derive from that table, while D and trimming were established from the DNA sequence. The sample includes approximately 90,000 clones, roughly 86% of them seen just once. This clone was seen once. Sequencing used peripheral blood. The receptor's source is a woman over 75 with acute or convalescent COVID-19.

The CDR3 is CASSQELMRVATNEKLFF. The DNA of the CDR3 is TGTGCCAGCAGCCAAGAACTCATGAGGGTTGCAACTAATGAAAAACTGTTTTTT. This chain connects TRBV2 to TRBJ1-4; D is unresolved. The CDR3 contains 18 residues. Per germline, CDR1 SNHLY and CDR2 FYNNEI. Trimming cost V 6 bases and J 0 bases, with 20 bases left between them.